The rows below give T cell receptor beta chains drawn from one sample of a study of CD8+ T cells in alopecia areata. Only in-frame clones appear in the TCRdb table, and some are missing; sequencing was by immunoSEQ multiplex PCR. The sample yields 150,000 or so clones, 87% seen once. The sequences come from CD8+ T cells sorted from blood, collected at week 0. These receptors were taken from a human donor with alopecia areata. Each CDR3 is given with its conserved first and last residue. The D gene is left open where the match is weak. Size tells how often a clone was seen (once, few, many) or the class of an expanded clone, and some rows leave it out.

j_call	v_call	clone_size	d_call	cdr3_nt	cdr3_aa
TRBJ2-3	TRBV4-1	.	TRBD2	TGCGCCAGCAGCCAAGAGGCGGGAGGCACAGATACGCAGTATTTT	CASSQEAGGTDTQYF
TRBJ1-1	TRBV27	.	.	TGTGCCAGCAGTTTTGGCCGCGGCACTGAAGCTTTCTTT	CASSFGRGTEAFF
TRBJ2-1	TRBV6-5	.	.	TGTGCCAGCAGTTACAGTACGGAGCAGTTCTTC	CASSYSTEQFF
TRBJ2-7	TRBV29-1	.	.	TGCAGCGCCGAAAGGACGGACACTGACCCCTACGAGCAGTACTTC	CSAERTDTDPYEQYF
TRBJ2-7	TRBV7-6	.	TRBD1	TGTGCCAGCAGCCCCGAAATGACAGGGGGCAACGACGAGCAGTACTTC	CASSPEMTGGNDEQYF
TRBJ1-5	TRBV30	.	.	TGTGCCTGGAGTCCAGGGGATGGGAATCAGCCCCAGCATTTT	CAWSPGDGNQPQHF
TRBJ2-7	TRBV29-1	once	TRBD1	TGCAGCGCCTTAACAGGGGGTTCCTACGAGCAGTACTTC	CSALTGGSYEQYF
TRBJ1-1	TRBV2	.	.	TGTGCCAGCAGTGAGTCGGGGAACACTGAAGCTTTCTTT	CASSESGNTEAFF
TRBJ2-1	TRBV29-1	.	TRBD2	TGCAGCGTTGAAGCCCTGGAGGGCGGGAGGGCCCTTGAGCAGTTCTTC	CSVEALEGGRALEQFF
TRBJ1-1	TRBV27	.	.	TGTGCCAGCAGTTTAACGGCATTGGGGGAGGGGGCTTTCTTT	CASSLTALGEGAFF
TRBJ2-7	TRBV2	.	.	TGTGCCATCCGCAGGGAGATTTACGAGCAGTACTTC	CAIRREIYEQYF
TRBJ2-1	TRBV7-3	.	.	TGTGCCAGCACCGATAGGGGTGGGGGCTGGTCCGACAATGAGCAGTTCTTC	CASTDRGGGWSDNEQFF
TRBJ2-1	TRBV6-6	.	.	TGTGCCAGCGGACCTTCGCTAAACTCCTACAATGAGCAGTTCTTC	CASGPSLNSYNEQFF
TRBJ2-7	TRBV5-6	.	TRBD1	TGTGCCAGCAGCTATGGACAGGGGAACTACGAGCAGTACTTC	CASSYGQGNYEQYF
TRBJ2-5	TRBV7-6	.	.	TGTGCCAGCAGCTTATCAGAGGGTTTGGCAGAGCAGTACTTC	CASSLSEGLAEQYF
TRBJ2-1	TRBV7-2	.	TRBD2	TGTGCCAGCAGCTTACCTGCCGGGACTAGCGGTTACAATGAGCAGTTCTTC	CASSLPAGTSGYNEQFF
TRBJ2-7	TRBV30	.	.	TGTGCCTGGAGTGGAGAAGAAATGTCTCTCGAGCAGTACTTC	CAWSGEEMSLEQYF
TRBJ2-1	TRBV14	.	.	TGTGCCAGCGAAACAGAAAATGAGCAGTTCTTC	CASETENEQFF
TRBJ2-2	TRBV11-2	.	TRBD1	TGTGCCAGCAGAAGGGACAGGGGGGCCGGGGAGCTGTTTTTT	CASRRDRGAGELFF
TRBJ2-7	TRBV9	.	.	TGTGCCAGCAGCGTAGGGGGGACCCCCTCCAACGAGCAGTACTTC	CASSVGGTPSNEQYF
TRBJ2-7	TRBV4-1	.	.	TGCGCCAGCAGCCAAGGGAGGACATCCTCCTACGAGCAGTACTTC	CASSQGRTSSYEQYF
TRBJ2-3	TRBV11-2	.	.	TGTGCCAGCAGCTTAGTAGTGGTCGAACCCACAGATACGCAGTATTTT	CASSLVVVEPTDTQYF
TRBJ2-7	TRBV7-9	.	.	TGTGCCAGCAGCTTAGGTATACGCGAGCAGTACTTC	CASSLGIREQYF
TRBJ2-7	TRBV14	.	.	TGTGCCAGCAGCCAAGTGACTCCCAGGAACGAGCAGTACTTC	CASSQVTPRNEQYF
TRBJ2-5	TRBV29-1	.	TRBD2	TGCAGCGTTGGTGGGGCGGGAGAGGGGGAGACCCAGTACTTC	CSVGGAGEGETQYF
TRBJ1-1	TRBV14	.	.	TGTGCCAGCAGACAGGGCAGGGACACTGAAGCTTTCTTT	CASRQGRDTEAFF
TRBJ1-1	TRBV27	.	.	TGTGCCAGCAGTTTTACCGCTTCGAACACTGAAGCTTTCTTT	CASSFTASNTEAFF
TRBJ2-5	TRBV5-4	.	.	TGTGCCAGCAGCTCGGCTGATGAGACCCAGTACTTC	CASSSADETQYF
TRBJ2-7	TRBV5-1	few	.	TGCGCCAGCAGCCGGAACGGGGCCGTCTCCTACGAGCAGTACTTC	CASSRNGAVSYEQYF
TRBJ2-7	TRBV6-5	.	.	TGTGCCAGCAGTTCGGGACCCGCTGGAACCTACGAGCAGTACTTC	CASSSGPAGTYEQYF
TRBJ2-1	TRBV7-9	.	.	TGTGCCAGCAGCTTAGAAGGACCCTACAATGAGCAGTTCTTC	CASSLEGPYNEQFF
TRBJ2-7	TRBV27	.	.	TGTGCCAGCAGTTTTATTGGGCAGGGGGGTTCGTACGAGCAGTACTTC	CASSFIGQGGSYEQYF
TRBJ2-7	TRBV10-2	.	.	TGCGCCAGCAGTGAAGGGAAATCCTACGAGCAGTACTTC	CASSEGKSYEQYF
TRBJ1-2	TRBV15	.	.	TGTGCCACCAGCAGAGATCTGGGCGGCGGGGGTGGCTACACCTTC	CATSRDLGGGGGYTF